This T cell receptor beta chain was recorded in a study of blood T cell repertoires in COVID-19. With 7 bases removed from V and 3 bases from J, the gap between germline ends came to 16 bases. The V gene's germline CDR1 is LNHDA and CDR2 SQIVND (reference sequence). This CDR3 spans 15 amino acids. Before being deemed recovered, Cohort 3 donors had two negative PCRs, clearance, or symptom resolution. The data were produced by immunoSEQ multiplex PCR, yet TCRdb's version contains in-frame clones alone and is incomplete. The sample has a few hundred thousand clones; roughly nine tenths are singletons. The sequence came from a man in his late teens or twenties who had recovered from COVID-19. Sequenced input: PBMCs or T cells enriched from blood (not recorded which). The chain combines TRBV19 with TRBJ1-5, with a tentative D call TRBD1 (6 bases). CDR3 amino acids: CASNTGNRANQPQHF. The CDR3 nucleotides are TGTGCCAGTAATACAGGGAATAGGGCCAATCAGCCCCAGCATTTT.